This T cell receptor beta chain was retrieved from a study of tumor-infiltrating lymphocytes in primary liver carcinoma. From 500 ng total RNA, TCR beta cDNA was generated with a primer in the constant region. Three nested multiplex PCR rounds, a slightly modified ARM-PCR, produced the libraries for TCR beta. The study ran its first two PCR rounds for nine to eleven cycles each, using TRBV1-TRBV30 forward primers and a C-beta reverse primer. TCRdb processed the multiplex PCR reads anew with MiXCR; each CDR3 protein has one entry. This sample has 95,000 to 100,000 distinct CDR3 sequences, with about 67% found just once. Co-extraction of RNA and DNA was performed on about 19-32 mg of unsorted bulk tissue. About this clonotype: A read error may account for a junction end that differs from germline.

This CDR3 is built from 11 residues. Sequenced input: liver tumor tissue from sampling region 2. Subset of the sample: tumor region T2, inferior pole. The sequence was collected from a woman aged 55-70 years with primary liver carcinoma and hepatitis B virus infection. The V and J genes are TRBV12-3 or TRBV12-4 and TRBJ1-1; the D gene is possibly TRBD1 (5 bases). This chain's CDR3 is CASSFGPGREF. In DNA form, the CDR3 reads TGTGCCAGCAGTTTCGGACCGGGGCGGGAGTTT.